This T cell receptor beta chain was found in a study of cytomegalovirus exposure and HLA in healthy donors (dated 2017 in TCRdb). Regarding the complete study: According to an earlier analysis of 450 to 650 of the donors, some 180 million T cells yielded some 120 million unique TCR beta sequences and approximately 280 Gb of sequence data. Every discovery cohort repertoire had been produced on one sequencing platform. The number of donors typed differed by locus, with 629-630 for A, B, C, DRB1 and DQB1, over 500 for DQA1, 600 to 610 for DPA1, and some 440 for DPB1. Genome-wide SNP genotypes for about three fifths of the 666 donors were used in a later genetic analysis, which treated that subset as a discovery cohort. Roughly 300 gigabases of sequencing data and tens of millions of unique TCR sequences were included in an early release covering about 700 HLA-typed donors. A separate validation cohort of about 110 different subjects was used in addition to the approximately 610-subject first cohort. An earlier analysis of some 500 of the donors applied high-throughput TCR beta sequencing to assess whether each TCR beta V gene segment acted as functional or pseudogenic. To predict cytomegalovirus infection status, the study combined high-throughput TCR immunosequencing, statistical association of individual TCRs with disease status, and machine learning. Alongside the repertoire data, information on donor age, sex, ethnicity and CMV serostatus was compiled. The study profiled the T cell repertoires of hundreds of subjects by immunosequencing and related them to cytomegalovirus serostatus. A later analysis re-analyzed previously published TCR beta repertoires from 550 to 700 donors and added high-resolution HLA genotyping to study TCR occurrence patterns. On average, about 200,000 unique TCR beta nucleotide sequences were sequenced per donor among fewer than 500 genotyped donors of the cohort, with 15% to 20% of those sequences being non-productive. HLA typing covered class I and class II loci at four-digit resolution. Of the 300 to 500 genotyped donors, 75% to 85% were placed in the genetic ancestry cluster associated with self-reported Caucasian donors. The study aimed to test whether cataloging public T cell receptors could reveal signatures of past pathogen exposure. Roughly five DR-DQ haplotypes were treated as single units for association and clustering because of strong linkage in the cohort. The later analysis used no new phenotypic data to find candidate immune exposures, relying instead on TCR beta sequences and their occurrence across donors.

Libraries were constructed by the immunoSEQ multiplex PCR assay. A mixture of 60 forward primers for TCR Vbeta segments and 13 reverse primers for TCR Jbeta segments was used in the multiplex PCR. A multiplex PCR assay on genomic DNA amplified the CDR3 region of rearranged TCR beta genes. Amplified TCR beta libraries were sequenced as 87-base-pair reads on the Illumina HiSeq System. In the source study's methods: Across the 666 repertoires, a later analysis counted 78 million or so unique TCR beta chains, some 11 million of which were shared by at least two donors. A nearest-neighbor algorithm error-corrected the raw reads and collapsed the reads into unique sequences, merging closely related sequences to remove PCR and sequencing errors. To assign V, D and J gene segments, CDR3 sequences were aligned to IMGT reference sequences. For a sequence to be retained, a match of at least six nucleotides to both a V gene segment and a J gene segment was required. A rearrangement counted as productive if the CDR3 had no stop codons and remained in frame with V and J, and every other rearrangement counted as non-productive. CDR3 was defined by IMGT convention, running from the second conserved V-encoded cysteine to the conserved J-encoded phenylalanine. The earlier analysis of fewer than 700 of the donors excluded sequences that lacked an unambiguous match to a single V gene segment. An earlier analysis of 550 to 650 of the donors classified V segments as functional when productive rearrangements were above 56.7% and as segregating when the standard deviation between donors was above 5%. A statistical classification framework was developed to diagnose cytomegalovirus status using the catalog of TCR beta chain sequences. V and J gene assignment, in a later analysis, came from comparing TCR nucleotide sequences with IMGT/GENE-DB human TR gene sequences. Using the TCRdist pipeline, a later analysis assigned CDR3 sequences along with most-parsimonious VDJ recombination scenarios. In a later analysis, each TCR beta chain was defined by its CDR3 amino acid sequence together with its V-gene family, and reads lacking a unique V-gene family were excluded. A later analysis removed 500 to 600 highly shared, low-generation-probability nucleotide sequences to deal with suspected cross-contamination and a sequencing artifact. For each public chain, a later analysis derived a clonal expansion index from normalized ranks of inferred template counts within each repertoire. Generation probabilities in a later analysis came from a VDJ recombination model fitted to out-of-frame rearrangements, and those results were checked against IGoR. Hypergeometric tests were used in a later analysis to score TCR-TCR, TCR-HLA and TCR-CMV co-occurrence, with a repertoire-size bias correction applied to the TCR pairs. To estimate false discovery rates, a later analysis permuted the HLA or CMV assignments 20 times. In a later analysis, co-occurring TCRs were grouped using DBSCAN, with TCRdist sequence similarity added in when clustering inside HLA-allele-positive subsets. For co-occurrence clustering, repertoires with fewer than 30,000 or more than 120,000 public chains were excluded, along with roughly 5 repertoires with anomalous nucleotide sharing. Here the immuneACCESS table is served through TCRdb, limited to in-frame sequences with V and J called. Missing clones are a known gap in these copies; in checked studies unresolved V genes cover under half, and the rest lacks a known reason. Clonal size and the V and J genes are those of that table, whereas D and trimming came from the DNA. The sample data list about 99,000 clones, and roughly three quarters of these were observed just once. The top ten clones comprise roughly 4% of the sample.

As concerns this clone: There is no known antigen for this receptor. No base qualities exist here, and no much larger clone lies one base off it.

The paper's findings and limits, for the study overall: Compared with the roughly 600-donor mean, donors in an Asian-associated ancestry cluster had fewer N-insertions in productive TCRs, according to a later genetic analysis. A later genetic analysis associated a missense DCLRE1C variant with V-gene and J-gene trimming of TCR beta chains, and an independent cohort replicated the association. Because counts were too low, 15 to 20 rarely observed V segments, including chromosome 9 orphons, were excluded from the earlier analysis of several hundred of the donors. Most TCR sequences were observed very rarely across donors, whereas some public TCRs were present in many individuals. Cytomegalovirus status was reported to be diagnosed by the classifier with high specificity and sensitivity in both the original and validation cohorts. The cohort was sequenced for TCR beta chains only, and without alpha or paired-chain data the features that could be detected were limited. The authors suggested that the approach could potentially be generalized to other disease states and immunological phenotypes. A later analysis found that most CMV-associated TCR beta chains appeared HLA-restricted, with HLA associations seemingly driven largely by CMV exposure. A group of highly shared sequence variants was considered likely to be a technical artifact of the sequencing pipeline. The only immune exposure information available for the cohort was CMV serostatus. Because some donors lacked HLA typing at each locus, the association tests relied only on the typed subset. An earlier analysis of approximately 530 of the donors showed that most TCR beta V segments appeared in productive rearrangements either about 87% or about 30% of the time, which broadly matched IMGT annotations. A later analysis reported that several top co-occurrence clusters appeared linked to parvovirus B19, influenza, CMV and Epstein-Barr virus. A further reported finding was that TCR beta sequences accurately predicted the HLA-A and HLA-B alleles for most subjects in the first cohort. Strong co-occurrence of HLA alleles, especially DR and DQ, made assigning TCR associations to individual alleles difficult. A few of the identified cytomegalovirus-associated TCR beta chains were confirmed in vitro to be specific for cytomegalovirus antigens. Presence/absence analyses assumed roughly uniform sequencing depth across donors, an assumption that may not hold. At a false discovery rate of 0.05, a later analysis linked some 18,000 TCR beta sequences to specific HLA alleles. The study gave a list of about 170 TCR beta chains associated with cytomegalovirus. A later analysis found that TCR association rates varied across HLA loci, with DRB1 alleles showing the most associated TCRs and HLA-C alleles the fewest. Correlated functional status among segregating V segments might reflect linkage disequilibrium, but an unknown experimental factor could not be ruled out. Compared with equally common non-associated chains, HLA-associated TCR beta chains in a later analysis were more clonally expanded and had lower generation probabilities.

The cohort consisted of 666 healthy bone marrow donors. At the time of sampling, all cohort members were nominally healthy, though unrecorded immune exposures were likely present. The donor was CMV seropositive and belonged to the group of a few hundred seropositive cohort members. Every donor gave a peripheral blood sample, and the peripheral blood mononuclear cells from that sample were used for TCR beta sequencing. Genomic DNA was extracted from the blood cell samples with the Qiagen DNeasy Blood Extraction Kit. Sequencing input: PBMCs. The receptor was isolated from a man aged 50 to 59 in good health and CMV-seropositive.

CDR3 loop: CASSPTGEETQYF. The bases read TGTGCCAGTAGCCCGACAGGGGAAGAGACCCAGTACTTC. The chain employs TRBV19 and TRBJ2-5, and 8 bases in between align with TRBD1. Trimming takes 6 bases off V and 3 bases off J; junction bases not matched to a gene: 3. The CDR3 sequence holds 13 residues, the cysteine and phenylalanine included. The DNA shown is the 39-base CDR3, in frame from base 1. The germline V gene (reference sequence) gives CDR1 as LNHDA and CDR2 as SQIVND.